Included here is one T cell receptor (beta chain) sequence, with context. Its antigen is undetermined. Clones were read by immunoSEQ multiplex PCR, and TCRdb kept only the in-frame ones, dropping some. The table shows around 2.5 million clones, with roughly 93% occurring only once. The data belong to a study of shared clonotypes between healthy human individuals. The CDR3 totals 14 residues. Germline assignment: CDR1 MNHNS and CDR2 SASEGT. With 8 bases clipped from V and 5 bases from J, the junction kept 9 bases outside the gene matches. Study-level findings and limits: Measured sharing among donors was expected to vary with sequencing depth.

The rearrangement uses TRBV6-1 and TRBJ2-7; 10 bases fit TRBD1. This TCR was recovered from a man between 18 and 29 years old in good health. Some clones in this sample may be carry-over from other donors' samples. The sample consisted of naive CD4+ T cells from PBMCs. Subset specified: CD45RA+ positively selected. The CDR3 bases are TGTGCCAGCGTTCAGCGGGACAGGGGCCACGAGCAGTACTTC. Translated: CASVQRDRGHEQYF.